This passage covers 18 T cell receptor beta chains from one sample sequenced in a study of HIV-infected patients and healthy controls. TCRdb re-derived calls from the 5' RACE reads in MiXCR, one entry per CDR3 protein. The repertoire includes about 18,000 distinct CDR3 sequences, roughly 19% of them detected once, and roughly 33% sits in the top ten. Material: CD8+ T cells from blood. Source of these receptors: a human donor in good health.

The chain couples TRBV20-1 to TRBJ2-7; 7 bases map to TRBD1. The V segment lost 0 bases and the J segment 1 base; nucleotides outside the gene matches: 3. Germline V gene sequence: CDR1 DFQATT, CDR2 SNEGSKA (reference sequence). This CDR3 spans 14 amino acids. The CDR3 DNA is TGCAGTGCTAGAGATTTGGGACAGTCCTACGAGCAGTACTTC. This translates into CSARDLGQSYEQYF.

This clonotype was observed a few times. The gene calls are TRBV20-1 and TRBJ1-5, with D uncertain. This CDR3 comprises 17 residues. V was pared by 3 bases and J by 0 bases, with 18 bases between. The germline gives CDR1 DFQATT, CDR2 SNEGSKA (reference sequence). CDR3 loop: CSASARKDRYSNQPQHF. CDR3 coding DNA: TGCAGTGCTAGTGCCAGAAAAGATCGTTATAGCAATCAGCCCCAGCATTTT.

This clonotype occurred many times. The CDR3: CASSVRGNTEAFF. The CDR3 DNA follows: TGTGCCAGCAGCGTAAGGGGGAACACTGAAGCTTTCTTT. The chain carries TRBV9 and TRBJ1-1, with a tentative D call TRBD1 (5 bases). Trimming shortened V by 1 base and J by 1 base, and 5 bases separated the two germline ends. CDR1 and CDR2 from the germline V gene are SGDLS and YYNGEE. CDR3 length: 13 residues.

This clonotype was recorded many times. The gene calls are TRBV6-5 and TRBJ2-2; no firm D call. Trimming took 1 base from V and 0 from J, leaving 6 bases between them. From germline, CDR1 is MNHEY and CDR2 SVGAGI. This CDR3 region has 15 residues. The CDR3 DNA sequence: TGTGCCAGCAGTTACTATTCCACGAACACCGGGGAGCTGTTTTTT. It translates to CASSYYSTNTGELFF.

This clonotype occurred many times. This chain's CDR3 is CAISEVKQEIYGYTF. DNA for the CDR3: TGTGCCATCAGTGAGGTAAAACAGGAGATCTATGGCTACACCTTC. V is TRBV10-3 and J is TRBJ1-2, with D maybe TRBD1 (5 bases). This CDR3 region has 15 residues. Germline values: CDR1 ENHRY, CDR2 SYGVKD. V lost 2 bases to trimming and J lost 4 bases, with 14 bases between them.

There are many counts of this clonotype. This sequence joins TRBV21-1 and TRBJ1-4; the table assigns TRBD1, which was not confirmed against the DNA. TRBV21-1 is recorded as a pseudogene. The CDR3 totals 15 residues. This CDR3 reads CASSKRTGGIEKLFF. The CDR3 DNA reads as TGTGCCAGCAGCAAACGGACAGGGGGGATCGAAAAACTGTTTTTT.

V and J are TRBV19 and TRBJ2-2; tentative D call: TRBD1 (5 bases). The CDR3 covers 17 residues. V was shortened by 6 bases and J by 3 bases, with 20 bases between the two germline ends. In germline, CDR1 is LNHDA, CDR2 SQIVND (reference sequence). The DNA of the CDR3 is TGTGCCAGTAGAACATTCTCCAGGGTACAGGACACCGGGGAGCTGTTTTTT. It encodes CASRTFSRVQDTGELFF.

This chain links TRBV4-3 with TRBJ1-2; D gene uncertain. The V and J ends lost 0 bases and 8 bases respectively, with 10 bases between them. Germline CDR1 and CDR2: LGHNA and YSLEER. This CDR3 region has 13 residues. CDR3 sequence reads: CASSQDRSSGYTF. The DNA of the CDR3 is TGCGCCAGCAGCCAAGATCGGTCCAGCGGCTACACCTTC.

The chain carries TRBV4-3 and TRBJ2-1; 7 bases align to TRBD2. There are 16 residues in the CDR3. The germline CDR1 and CDR2 sequences are LGHNA and YSLEER. J gave up 2 bases and V 0 bases, and 4 bases lay outside the gene matches. CDR3 bases: TGCGCCAGCAGCCAAGATACGGGGGGAACCTACAATGAGCAGTTCTTC. It encodes CASSQDTGGTYNEQFF.

DNA for the CDR3: TGTGCCAGCAGCTTACCAGCGGGAGGGGGCTACGAGCAGTACTTC. It specifies CASSLPAGGGYEQYF. This chain connects TRBV13 to TRBJ2-7; 10 bases match TRBD2. The CDR3 has 15 amino acids. Germline V gives CDR1 PRHDT, CDR2 FYEKMQ (reference sequence). Trimming cost V 2 bases and J 3 bases; bases outside gene matches: 4.

This clonotype has more than one count but fewer than ten. CDR3 sequence (DNA): TGTGCCAGCAGCCAGGTCCACAGGGGTACTGAAGCTTTCTTT. Protein: CASSQVHRGTEAFF. The chain links TRBV7-9 to TRBJ1-1, with 7 bases identical to TRBD1. CDR3 size: 14 residues. The J segment lost 5 bases and the V segment lost 5 bases, leaving 8 bases of the junction unmatched. Germline assignment: CDR1 SEHNR and CDR2 FQNEAQ (reference sequence).

The chain's CDR3 is CASSIAGGEEETQYF. DNA of the CDR3: TGTGCCAGCAGTATAGCGGGAGGGGAAGAAGAGACCCAGTACTTC. The V call is TRBV3-1, the J call TRBJ2-5; TRBD2 matches at 11 bases. Germline V gene lookup returns CDR1 LGHDT and CDR2 YNNKEL (reference sequence). The trim removed 6 bases at V and 3 bases at J, leaving 6 bases unmatched. The CDR3 covers 15 residues.

The chain is built from TRBV18 and TRBJ2-7; D not resolved. The CDR3 is made up of 13 amino acids. The germline V gene encodes CDR1 KGHSH and CDR2 LQKENI. Trimming shortened V by 0 bases and J by 4 bases, and 7 bases separated the two germline ends. The CDR3 sequence: CASSPPDGYEQYF. The CDR3 nucleotides are TGTGCCAGCTCACCACCGGATGGATACGAGCAGTACTTC.

The chain recombines TRBV20-1 with TRBJ2-7; 9 nucleotides align to TRBD1. Trimming took 5 bases from V and 3 from J; bases not matched to a gene: 5. Germline CDR1 is DFQATT and CDR2 is SNEGSKA (reference sequence). The CDR3 has 13 residues. Written as DNA, the CDR3 is TGCAGTGCTTCTACAGGGGGCGACTACGAGCAGTACTTC. Translation: CSASTGGDYEQYF.

Many counts were recorded for this clonotype. The chain carries TRBV27 and TRBJ1-2, with 10 nucleotides matching TRBD1. V shed 7 bases, J shed 5 bases, and the junction held 7 bases outside the gene matches. Per germline, CDR1 MNHEY and CDR2 SMNVEV (reference sequence). The CDR3 is 14 amino acids. The CDR3 region is CASTRTGGWYGYTF. As DNA, the CDR3 is TGTGCCAGCACCCGGACAGGGGGATGGTATGGCTACACCTTC.

This clonotype has just a few counts. This sequence joins TRBV29-1 and TRBJ2-7; 9 positions match TRBD2. Germline V gene sequence: CDR1 SQVTM, CDR2 ANQGSEA. CDR3 length: 14 residues. Trimming at V came to 7 bases and at J to 4 bases, leaving 11 bases not matched to a gene. CDR3 DNA sequence: TGCAGCGCAGTAGCGGGAGCCTTCGTTTACGAGCAGTACTTC. Translation: CSAVAGAFVYEQYF.

The CDR3 coding sequence is TGTGCCAGTAGTATAGCCTGGGACATTAACTATGGCTACACCTTC. It translates to CASSIAWDINYGYTF. The chain recombines TRBV19 with TRBJ1-2, with D perhaps matching TRBD1 (6 bases). Deletions cut 1 base from V and 1 base from J, with 10 bases between. This CDR3 spans 15 amino acids. CDR1 LNHDA and CDR2 SQIVND come from the germline V gene (reference sequence).

The chain recombines TRBV6-2 or TRBV6-3 with TRBJ2-5, with unresolved D. The CDR3 has 12 amino acids. Germline V gene sequence: CDR1 MNHEY, CDR2 SVGEGT. Trimming cost V 6 bases and J 5 bases, with 10 bases left between them. This CDR3 is CASSPELETQYF. The CDR3 DNA is TGTGCCAGCAGCCCCGAGTTGGAGACCCAGTACTTC.